A single sample is the source of the 23 T cell receptor beta chains below, sequenced in a study of blood T cell repertoires in COVID-19. This table comes from immunoSEQ multiplex PCR, and its TCRdb copy is limited to in-frame clones, with some not included. The repertoire holds approximately 200,000 clones, with around 88% as singletons. The specimen was peripheral blood. These receptors all stem from a woman in her 30s with acute or convalescent COVID-19.

V and J are TRBV3-1 (or the pseudogene TRBV3-2) and TRBJ1-4; TRBD1 matches 7 bases. V lost 2 bases to trimming and J lost 6 bases; unmatched junction nucleotides: 9. The CDR3 length is 16 residues. Germline V gene lookup returns CDR1 LGHDT and CDR2 YNNKEL (reference sequence). CDR3: CASSQRGGNGDEKLFF. CDR3 bases: TGTGCCAGCAGCCAAAGAGGGGGCAATGGGGATGAAAAACTGTTTTTT.

V gene TRBV5-6 combines with J gene TRBJ1-2; D is ambiguous. Germline V gene data show CDR1 as SGHDT and CDR2 as YYEEEE. This CDR3 is 13 amino acids long. V lost 1 base and J lost 9, with 13 bases in between. The CDR3 here is CASSLPAEARYTF. CDR3 bases: TGTGCCAGCAGCTTGCCGGCAGAGGCGCGCTACACCTTC.

A single count supports this clone. V usage is TRBV28 and J usage is TRBJ2-5, with 10 bases aligning to TRBD2. The germline CDR1 and CDR2 sequences are MDHEN and SYDVKM. The J segment lost 5 bases and the V segment lost 7 bases, leaving 13 bases of the junction unmatched. The CDR3 sequence is 16 residues long. This chain's CDR3 is CASTAASGSLVETQYF. As DNA, the CDR3 is TGTGCCAGCACTGCGGCTAGCGGGAGTTTGGTGGAGACCCAGTACTTC.

This clone was observed a few times. The V gene is TRBV24-1, the J gene TRBJ2-3, with 8 positions matching TRBD1. Trimming at V came to 4 bases and at J to 10 bases, leaving 12 bases not matched to a gene. CDR3 size: 15 residues. Per germline, CDR1 KGHDR and CDR2 SFDVKD. The CDR3 DNA follows: TGTGCCACCAGTGACTCAGGGACAGGCCTGAGGGCGCAGTATTTT. Translated, it gives CATSDSGTGLRAQYF.

V usage is TRBV4-2 and J usage is TRBJ2-1; D unclear. Trimming took off 1 base at V and 0 bases at J, with 19 bases between the two ends. CDR1 and CDR2 (germline): LGHNA, YNFKEQ. The CDR3 extends over 19 amino acids. For the CDR3, the DNA is TGTGCCAGCAGCCAAGTATCGAGGTCTGATTCGAGCTCCTACAATGAGCAGTTCTTC. Amino acid sequence: CASSQVSRSDSSSYNEQFF.

This chain links TRBV7-6 with TRBJ2-3, with a tentative D call TRBD2 (6 bases). This CDR3 has 14 amino acids. CDR1 and CDR2 from the germline V gene are SGHVS and FNYEAQ. V gave up 3 bases and J gave up 2 bases, with 9 bases separating them. The CDR3 sequence: CASSFSGPTDTQYF. As DNA, the CDR3 is TGTGCCAGCAGCTTTAGCGGTCCCACAGATACGCAGTATTTT.

V is TRBV5-1 and J is TRBJ1-6, with D possibly being TRBD1 (5 bases). Per germline, CDR1 SGHRS and CDR2 YFSETQ. This CDR3 spans 15 amino acids. Trimming removed 4 bases from V and 8 bases from J, with 16 bases in between. The CDR3 DNA is TGCGCCAGCAGCGATACTCTGGGAGGGGATTCACCCCTCCACTTT. It yields the protein CASSDTLGGDSPLHF.

The rearrangement links TRBV19 to TRBJ2-3, with unresolved D. V lost 4 bases and J 0 bases, leaving 8 bases between the germline ends. The CDR3 runs to 14 residues. Germline loops: CDR1 LNHDA, CDR2 SQIVND (reference sequence). The CDR3 loop is CASSKLTSTDTQYF. The CDR3 DNA is TGTGCCAGTAGTAAACTAACTAGCACAGATACGCAGTATTTT.

The chain is built from TRBV3-1 (or the pseudogene TRBV3-2) and TRBJ2-1; 7 nucleotides match TRBD2. The CDR3 covers 13 residues. Per the germline V gene, CDR1 is LGHDT and CDR2 is YNNKEL (reference sequence). V was pared by 3 bases and J by 7 bases, with 3 bases of the junction left unmatched. The CDR3 bases are TGTGCCAGCAGCCACCTTAGCGGGAATGAGCAGTTCTTC. It codes for CASSHLSGNEQFF.

The V gene is TRBV27, the J gene TRBJ2-7; tentatively, D is TRBD2 (6 bases). This CDR3 comprises 15 residues. Germline lookup yields CDR1 MNHEY and CDR2 SMNVEV (reference sequence). Trimming stripped 8 bases from V and 4 bases from J, with 21 bases between. The DNA of the CDR3 is TGTGCCAGCCGTACCCGGGACTCCTACCAATACGAGCAGTACTTC. Its translation: CASRTRDSYQYEQYF.

This clone has a single count. The gene calls are TRBV28 and TRBJ1-4; the D is unclear. The CDR3 sequence is 13 residues long. Trimming removed 5 bases from V and 7 bases from J, with 11 bases in between. The germline gives CDR1 MDHEN, CDR2 SYDVKM. As DNA, the CDR3 is TGTGCCAGCAGTGGCCGGGATTTTGAAAAACTGTTTTTT. This encodes CASSGRDFEKLFF.

This chain uses TRBV5-6 with TRBJ1-2; D not certain. V was trimmed by 1 base and J by 0 bases, leaving 10 bases between them. CDR1 SGHDT and CDR2 YYEEEE come from the germline V gene. This CDR3 region has 15 residues. For the CDR3, the DNA is TGTGCCAGCAGCTTGATGGGCAGCACTAACTATGGCTACACCTTC. Amino acids: CASSLMGSTNYGYTF. The full variable domain, completed using reference TRBV5-6 and TRBJ1-2, is DAGVTQSPTHLIKTRGQQVTLRCSPKSGHDTVSWYQQALGQGPQFIFQYYEEEERQRGNFPDRFSGHQFPNYSSELNVNALLLGDSALYLCASSLMGSTNYGYTFGSGTRLTVV.

This clone was recorded only once. The CDR3 DNA reads as TGTGCCAACTCGACAGGGTTGGAGACCCAGTACTTC. It translates to CANSTGLETQYF. This rearrangement joins TRBV19 to TRBJ2-5; the match to TRBD1 covers 7 bases. The germline V gene has CDR1 LNHDA and CDR2 SQIVND (reference sequence). This CDR3 is built from 12 residues. V lost 10 bases, J lost 5 bases, and 7 bases stayed unmatched.

This chain connects TRBV11-2 to TRBJ1-1; the D gene is possibly TRBD1 (5 bases). V lost 3 bases and J lost 2, with 13 bases in between. There are 15 residues in the CDR3. Germline CDR1 SGHAT, CDR2 FQNNGV. The CDR3 nucleotides read TGTGCCAGCAGCTTCCTAGGCGGGGCTAACACTGAAGCTTTCTTT. This gives the protein CASSFLGGANTEAFF.

V gene TRBV5-1 combines with J gene TRBJ2-7; D perhaps matches TRBD2 (6 bases). The CDR3 is 16 residues long. CDR1 is SGHRS and CDR2 is YFSETQ in the germline V gene. Trimming stripped 4 bases from V and 3 bases from J, with 20 bases between. The CDR3 DNA reads as TGCGCCAGCAGCATGACCGAAGGACTATCGTACTACGAGCAGTACTTC. This codes for CASSMTEGLSYYEQYF.

The genes are TRBV7-2 and TRBJ2-1; D is undetermined. The V gene lost 8 bases and the J gene lost 0 bases, with 8 bases spanning the gap. The CDR3 is 13 amino acids. Per the germline V gene, CDR1 is SGHTA and CDR2 is FQGNSA. This CDR3 is CASGISSYNEQFF. For the CDR3, the DNA is TGTGCCAGCGGCATAAGCTCCTACAATGAGCAGTTCTTC.

The chain employs TRBV7-8 and TRBJ2-3; D is ambiguous. The germline V and J ends were trimmed by 2 bases and 5 bases, with 5 bases remaining between them. This CDR3 has 12 amino acids. CDR1 and CDR2 (germline): SGHVS, FQNEAQ. The CDR3 region has the DNA TGTGCCAGCAGCTTACCGAGAGATACGCAGTATTTT. This gives the protein CASSLPRDTQYF.

This chain uses TRBV5-1 with TRBJ2-3; 9 bases are a match to TRBD2. The CDR3 extends over 16 amino acids. The trim removed 3 bases at V and 4 bases at J, leaving 9 bases unmatched. Per the germline V gene, CDR1 is SGHRS and CDR2 is YFSETQ. The CDR3 DNA reads TGCGCCAGCAGCTCAGATTTAGCGGGAGTGGCAGATACGCAGTATTTT. This gives the protein CASSSDLAGVADTQYF.

J is TRBJ1-5 and V is TRBV6-2 or TRBV6-3, with TRBD1 identical over 7 bases. The CDR3 totals 15 residues. The germline CDR1 and CDR2 sequences are MNHEY and SVGEGT. V dropped 5 bases and J dropped 2; count of bases not matched to a gene: 6. In DNA form, the CDR3 reads TGTGCCAGCAGTAGGAAGGGGGCTGGCAATCAGCCCCAGCATTTT. It specifies CASSRKGAGNQPQHF.

The gene calls are TRBV24-1 and TRBJ2-1; 14 bases are shared with TRBD2. Per germline, CDR1 KGHDR and CDR2 SFDVKD. There are 18 residues in the CDR3. J gave up 9 bases and V 4 bases, and 13 bases lay outside the gene matches. The CDR3: CATSELSSTSGRAFEQFF. CDR3 nucleotides: TGTGCCACCAGTGAATTATCCTCGACTAGCGGGAGGGCCTTTGAGCAGTTCTTC.

Here the CDR3 DNA reads TGTGCCAGCAGTGACAACAGGGGGCTTAGCAATCAGCCCCAGCATTTT. This translates into CASSDNRGLSNQPQHF. The chain combines TRBV6-1 with TRBJ1-5, with 9 positions matching TRBD1. Germline CDR1 and CDR2: MNHNS and SASEGT. The trim removed 3 bases at V and 0 bases at J, leaving 3 bases unmatched. The CDR3 runs to 16 residues.

This clone was detected only once. The chain recombines TRBV10-2 with TRBJ2-5; the D gene is possibly TRBD2 (5 bases). With 4 bases removed from V and 5 bases from J, the gap between germline ends came to 8 bases. Germline V CDR1 and CDR2: WSHSY, SAAADI. The CDR3 extends over 12 amino acids. The CDR3: CASSGRRETQYF. CDR3 coding DNA: TGCGCCAGCAGTGGTCGGAGGGAGACCCAGTACTTC.

This chain joins TRBV2 and TRBJ2-5, with 11 bases lining up with TRBD1. Germline-derived CDR1 and CDR2 are SNHLY and FYNNEI. The V segment lost 7 bases and the J segment 6 bases; nucleotides outside the gene matches: 7. This CDR3 region has 14 residues. CDR3: CASTSDRGRQTQYF. CDR3 bases: TGTGCCAGCACCTCGGACAGGGGGCGCCAGACCCAGTACTTC.